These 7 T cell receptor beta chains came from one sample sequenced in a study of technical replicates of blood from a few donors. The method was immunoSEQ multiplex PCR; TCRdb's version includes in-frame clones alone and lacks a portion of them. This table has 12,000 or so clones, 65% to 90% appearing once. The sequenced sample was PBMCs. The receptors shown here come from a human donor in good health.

CDR3 sequence (DNA): TGTGCCAGCAGCTTAGCCGGGACTGGAATAAACAATGAGCAGTTCTTC. Its translation: CASSLAGTGINNEQFF. The chain uses TRBV11-1 and TRBJ2-1; D may be TRBD2 (6 bases). The CDR3 is 16 residues long. Per the germline V gene, CDR1 is SGHAT and CDR2 is FQDESV (reference sequence). Trimming stripped 0 bases from V and 5 bases from J, with 14 bases between. The whole variable domain, filled in from reference TRBV11-1 and TRBJ2-1, reads EAEVAQSPRYKITEKSQAVAFWCDPISGHATLYWYRQILGQGPELLVQFQDESVVDDSQLPKDRFSAERLKGVDSTLKIQPAELGDSAMYLCASSLAGTGINNEQFFGPGTRLTVL.

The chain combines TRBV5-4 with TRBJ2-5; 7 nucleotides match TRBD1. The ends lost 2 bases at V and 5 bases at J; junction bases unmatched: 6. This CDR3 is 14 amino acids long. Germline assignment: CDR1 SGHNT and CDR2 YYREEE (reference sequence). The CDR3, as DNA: TGTGCCAGCAGCTTACAGGGGAACAAGGAGACCCAGTACTTC. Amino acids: CASSLQGNKETQYF.

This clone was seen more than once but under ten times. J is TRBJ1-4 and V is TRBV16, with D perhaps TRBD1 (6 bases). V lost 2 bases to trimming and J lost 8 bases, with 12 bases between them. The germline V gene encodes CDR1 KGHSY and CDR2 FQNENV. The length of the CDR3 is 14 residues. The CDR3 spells CASSQQGPGEKLFF. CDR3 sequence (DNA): TGTGCCAGCAGCCAACAGGGGCCAGGAGAAAAACTGTTTTTT.

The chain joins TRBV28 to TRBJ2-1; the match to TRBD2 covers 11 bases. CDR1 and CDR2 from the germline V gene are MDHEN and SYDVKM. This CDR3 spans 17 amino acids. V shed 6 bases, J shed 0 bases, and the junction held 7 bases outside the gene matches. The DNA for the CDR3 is TGTGCCAGCAGGTTAATAGCGGGAGGGTACTCCTACAATGAGCAGTTCTTC. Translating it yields CASRLIAGGYSYNEQFF.

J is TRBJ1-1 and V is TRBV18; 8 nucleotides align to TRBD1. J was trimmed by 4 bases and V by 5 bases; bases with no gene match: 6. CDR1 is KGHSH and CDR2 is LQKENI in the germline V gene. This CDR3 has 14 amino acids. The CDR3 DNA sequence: TGTGCCAGCTCAGACGGACAGGGCGGCACTGAAGCTTTCTTT. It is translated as CASSDGQGGTEAFF.

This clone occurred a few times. The CDR3 bases are TGTGCCAGCAGCTTAGCTTATGATACGCAGTATTTT. This sequence encodes CASSLAYDTQYF. The chain carries TRBV11-2 and TRBJ2-3, with D hard to call. V dropped 1 base and J dropped 6 bases, with 5 bases sitting between them. Looked up from germline, CDR1 is SGHAT and CDR2 is FQNNGV. This CDR3 is 12 amino acids long. Variable domain in full (rest from reference TRBV11-2 and TRBJ2-3): EAGVAQSPRYKIIEKRQSVAFWCNPISGHATLYWYQQILGQGPKLLIQFQNNGVVDDSQLPKDRFSAERLKGVDSTLKIQPAKLEDSAVYLCASSLAYDTQYFGPGTRLTVL.

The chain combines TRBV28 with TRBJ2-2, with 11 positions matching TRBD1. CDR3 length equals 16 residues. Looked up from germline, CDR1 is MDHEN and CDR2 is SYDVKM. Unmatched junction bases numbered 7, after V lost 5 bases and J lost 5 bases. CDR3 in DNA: TGTGCCAGCAGTAGTGGACAGGGGGCTTATACCGGGGAGCTGTTTTTT. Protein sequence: CASSSGQGAYTGELFF.